The 9 T cell receptor beta chains given below trace back to one sample, sequenced in a study of blood T cell repertoires in COVID-19. Clones were sequenced by immunoSEQ multiplex PCR, and TCRdb holds only the in-frame ones, with some missing. The sample consists of 200,000 to 250,000 clones, roughly 85% of them appearing once. Sequencing was performed on peripheral blood. The source is a man aged 45 to 65 who had recovered from COVID-19.

The rearrangement links TRBV19 to TRBJ1-2; TRBD1 is a possible D gene (5 bases). Trimming removed 6 bases from V and 6 bases from J, with 26 bases in between. CDR3 length: 17 residues. The germline V gene encodes CDR1 LNHDA and CDR2 SQIVND (reference sequence). CDR3 in amino acids: CASRPNGWGLPGDGYTF. As DNA, the CDR3 is TGTGCCAGTAGGCCAAACGGCTGGGGCCTTCCGGGTGATGGCTACACCTTC.

This clone was detected once. V gene TRBV27 combines with J gene TRBJ2-7; 8 bases line up with TRBD1. The germline V gene has CDR1 MNHEY and CDR2 SMNVEV (reference sequence). Trimming removed 6 bases from V and 3 bases from J; junction bases left unmatched: 10. CDR3 size: 15 residues. CDR3 sequence (DNA): TGTGCCAGCAGACTAGGACAGGGAGAGTTCTACGAGCAGTACTTC. Translation: CASRLGQGEFYEQYF.

This sequence joins TRBV30 and TRBJ1-2; 9 bases map to TRBD1. Germline CDR1 GTSNPN, CDR2 SVGIG (reference sequence). The V segment lost 2 bases and the J segment 10 bases; nucleotides outside the gene matches: 8. This CDR3 region has 13 residues. Here the CDR3 reads CAWSLGTGTFYTF. CDR3 DNA: TGTGCCTGGAGTTTAGGGACAGGGACCTTCTACACCTTC.

The chain has TRBV2 and TRBJ2-5, with TRBD1 matching 8 bases. The CDR3 runs to 13 residues. Germline values: CDR1 SNHLY, CDR2 FYNNEI. J gave up 5 bases and V 6 bases, and 5 bases lay outside the gene matches. The CDR3 DNA is TGTGCCAGCAGGGGAGGACAGGGTGAGACCCAGTACTTC. This encodes CASRGGQGETQYF.

The chain employs TRBV5-1 and TRBJ1-2, with TRBD1 matching 7 bases. V shed 3 bases and J 8 bases; nucleotides not matched to a gene: 7. This CDR3 has 13 residues. Germline loops: CDR1 SGHRS, CDR2 YFSETQ. The CDR3 bases are TGCGCCAGCAGCTCAACAGGGGCGTGGGGCTACACCTTC. It translates to CASSSTGAWGYTF.

V usage is TRBV30 and J usage is TRBJ2-5, with 9 bases identical to TRBD2. CDR3 length: 15 residues. CDR1 and CDR2 (germline): GTSNPN, SVGIG (reference sequence). Losses at the gene ends were 1 base for V and 1 base for J; bases not matched to a gene: 4. The CDR3 region is CAWSGLAVPQETQYF. CDR3 bases: TGTGCCTGGAGTGGACTAGCGGTACCCCAAGAGACCCAGTACTTC.

The chain couples TRBV3-1 (or the pseudogene TRBV3-2) to TRBJ1-5; D uncertain. The CDR3 runs to 14 residues. Trimming removed 4 bases at V and 7 bases at J, with 14 bases between. The germline CDR1 and CDR2 sequences are LGHDT and YNNKEL (reference sequence). As DNA, the CDR3 is TGTGCCAGCAGCCGCGGCGACCTCCGCCAGCCCCAGCATTTT. This sequence encodes CASSRGDLRQPQHF.

The CDR3 bases are TGTGCCAGCAGCGTAGAGTCTCTGCACAGGGGTGGCTACACCTTC. It yields the protein CASSVESLHRGGYTF. This chain connects TRBV9 to TRBJ1-2; TRBD1 aligns across 7 bases. CDR1 is SGDLS and CDR2 is YYNGEE in the germline V gene. The CDR3 totals 15 residues. The V gene end was trimmed by 0 bases and the J gene end by 7 bases; junction bases not matched to a gene: 9.

J is TRBJ1-6 and V is TRBV9, with 9 bases matching TRBD1. This CDR3 spans 14 amino acids. The ends lost 7 bases at V and 7 bases at J; junction bases unmatched: 6. CDR1 and CDR2 (germline): SGDLS, YYNGEE. The CDR3 here is CASGSGQGNSPLHF. The CDR3 coding sequence is TGTGCCAGCGGTAGTGGACAGGGGAATTCACCCCTCCACTTT.